The subject of this entry is one T cell receptor beta chain. The CDR3 has 12 residues. CDR1 and CDR2 from the germline V gene are SQVTM and ANQGSEA. V was shortened by 7 bases and J by 4 bases, with 13 bases between the two germline ends. Some clones are missing from TCRdb's copy, which holds only in-frame ones; the method was immunoSEQ multiplex PCR. Seen here are 250,000 to 400,000 clones, almost 90% observed once, and the top ten hold roughly 2.9%. The sample belongs to a study of blood T cell repertoires in COVID-19. The rearrangement joins TRBV29-1 to TRBJ1-2, with no clear D. The receptor was derived from a woman aged 25 to 45 with COVID-19, enrolled during active disease. Source material: peripheral blood. The CDR3 sequence is CSAFTILYGYTF. The CDR3 DNA reads TGCAGCGCCTTTACAATCCTCTATGGCTACACCTTC.